Shown below are 4 T cell receptor beta chains from a single sample sequenced in a study of metastatic and nonmetastatic thyroid tumors. Thyroid surgery took place with no prior treatment in any patient. TCRdb re-analyzed the PCR reads using MiXCR. The sample holds some 19,000 clones, 25% to 30% seen once. Sequenced input: blood. Source of these receptors: a male donor with papillary thyroid cancer or a benign thyroid nodule (not recorded which). Some clones in this sample may be carry-over from other donors' samples.

Only a few counts were recorded for this clone. The rearrangement uses TRBV20-1 and TRBJ2-7; TRBD2 matches 15 bases. Looked up from germline, CDR1 is DFQATT and CDR2 is SNEGSKA (reference sequence). This CDR3 comprises 19 residues. The J segment lost 1 base and the V segment lost 3 bases, leaving 13 bases of the junction unmatched. The CDR3 reads CSASPMRTSGRAGSYEQYF. The CDR3 DNA is TGCAGTGCTAGTCCAATGAGGACTAGCGGGAGGGCCGGTTCCTACGAGCAGTACTTC.

This chain joins TRBV20-1 and TRBJ2-3; 14 bases are a match to TRBD2. Trimming at V came to 3 bases and at J to 4 bases, leaving 12 bases not matched to a gene. Germline CDR1 and CDR2: DFQATT and SNEGSKA (reference sequence). This CDR3 contains 18 residues. CDR3 bases: TGCAGTGCTAGTAACCCGGGACTAGCGGGAGTTCTCCCAGATACGCAGTATTTT. Translation: CSASNPGLAGVLPDTQYF.

This chain links TRBV10-2 with TRBJ2-2; D not certain. This CDR3 is built from 12 residues. Trimming took 6 bases from V and 6 from J, leaving 8 bases between them. CDR1 WSHSY and CDR2 SAAADI come from the germline V gene. The CDR3 bases are TGCGCCAGCAGGGGCGACGCCGGGGAGCTGTTTTTT. The encoded protein is CASRGDAGELFF.

This clone was recorded many times. The chain employs TRBV9 and TRBJ2-5; 8 bases agree with TRBD2. Trimming cost V 4 bases and J 7 bases; bases outside gene matches: 9. The CDR3 runs to 14 residues. The germline CDR1 and CDR2 sequences are SGDLS and YYNGEE. The CDR3 loop reads CASSTNDLAGTQYF. DNA for the CDR3: TGTGCCAGCAGCACCAATGACCTAGCGGGGACCCAGTACTTC.